The rows below give T cell receptor beta chains drawn from one sample of a study of blood T cell repertoires in COVID-19. Repertoires were generated with immunoSEQ multiplex PCR, while TCRdb's copy carries only in-frame clones and drops some. The data show more than 110,000 clones, with nearly 85% seen just once and around 45% held by the top ten. Sequenced input: peripheral blood. The source is a human donor in a cohort sampled during active COVID-19. CDR3s include the opening cysteine and the closing phenylalanine or tryptophan. A D gene is named only where the DNA matches it firmly. Not all rows give a size; the values are once, few, many and, for expanded clones, a class.

CASSSAGAPNQPQHF	TGTGCCAGCAGCTCCGCAGGGGCCCCAAATCAGCCCCAGCATTTT	NA	TRBJ1-5	NA	TRBV5-6
CASWKGTDTQYF	TGTGCCAGCTGGAAGGGGACAGATACGCAGTATTTT	NA	TRBJ2-3	NA	TRBV2
CASSFRGADTQYF	TGTGCCAGCAGCTTCCGGGGGGCGGATACGCAGTATTTT	NA	TRBJ2-3	NA	TRBV7-2
CASSLQTDTEAFF	TGCGCCAGCAGCCTTCAGACAGACACTGAAGCTTTCTTT	NA	TRBJ1-1	NA	TRBV4-3
CASSPAPPLKAFF	TGTGCCAGCAGCCCCGCCCCGCCACTGAAGGCTTTCTTT	NA	TRBJ1-1	NA	TRBV27
CASSNTQGASGYTF	TGCGCCAGCAGCAACACCCAGGGGGCGTCGGGCTACACCTTC	TRBD1	TRBJ1-2	NA	TRBV5-1
CASSSLGLAGGPGNEQFF	TGTGCCAGCAGCTCACTTGGACTAGCGGGAGGGCCGGGTAATGAGCAGTTCTTC	TRBD2	TRBJ2-1	NA	TRBV7-3
CAWSVPTGATGELFF	TGTGCCTGGAGTGTACCGACAGGGGCCACCGGGGAGCTGTTTTTT	TRBD1	TRBJ2-2	NA	TRBV30
CASRRDPRGGYTF	TGTGCCAGCAGGCGGGACCCCCGCGGGGGCTACACCTTC	NA	TRBJ1-2	NA	TRBV12-3/TRBV12-4
CASSSSGDIQYF	TGTGCCAGCAGCTCTAGCGGGGACATTCAGTACTTC	TRBD2	TRBJ2-4	NA	TRBV3-1/TRBV3-2
CASSPRWGRGEKLFF	TGTGCCAGTAGTCCCCGGTGGGGTCGGGGTGAAAAACTGTTTTTT	NA	TRBJ1-4	once	TRBV19